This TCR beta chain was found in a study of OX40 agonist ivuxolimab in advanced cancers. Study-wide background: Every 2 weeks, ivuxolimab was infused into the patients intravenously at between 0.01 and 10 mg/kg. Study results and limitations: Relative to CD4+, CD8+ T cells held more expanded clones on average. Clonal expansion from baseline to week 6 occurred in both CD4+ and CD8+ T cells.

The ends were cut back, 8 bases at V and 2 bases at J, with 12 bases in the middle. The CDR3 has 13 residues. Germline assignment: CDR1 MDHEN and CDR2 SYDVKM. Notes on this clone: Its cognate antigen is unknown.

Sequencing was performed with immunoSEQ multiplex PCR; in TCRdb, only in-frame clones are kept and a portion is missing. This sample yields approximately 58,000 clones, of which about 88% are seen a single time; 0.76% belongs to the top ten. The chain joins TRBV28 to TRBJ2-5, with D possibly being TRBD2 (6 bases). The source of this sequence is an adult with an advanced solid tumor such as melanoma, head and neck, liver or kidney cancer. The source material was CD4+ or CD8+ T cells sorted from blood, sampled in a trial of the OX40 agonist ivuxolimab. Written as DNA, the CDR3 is TGTGCCAGCGGGCTAGCGTCACAAGAGACCCAGTACTTC. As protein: CASGLASQETQYF.